These 26 T cell receptor beta chains came from one sample sequenced in a study of T cells in Graves' hyperthyroidism and ophthalmopathy (dated by TCRdb to between 2018 and 2020). Library construction relied on multiplex PCR. The data were produced on an Illumina HiSeq 2000. Amplification of TCR beta CDR3 regions was carried out from RNA transcripts. A first-round RT-PCR of the TCR CDR3 used the HTBI primer set with the Qiagen OneStep RT-PCR kit. TCRdb trimmed public reads at Q25 via fastp, called clones via MiXCR and kept in-frame beta chains. One record per CDR3 amino acid sequence lists the most common genes and DNA. This sample holds 700,000 to 850,000 distinct CDR3 sequences; 30% to 40% were observed only once. The top ten clonotypes cover around a third of the sample. The specimen sequenced was blood. Receptors originate from a woman between 40 and 55 years old with Graves' hyperthyroidism.

With respect to this clonotype: Germline is not matched at one junction end, which may reflect a read error. CDR3 sequence (DNA): TGCGCCAGCAGTGGGACAGGGGGCAGAGGGAAGGAAAAACTGTTTTTT. This encodes CASSGTGGRGKEKLFF. The rearrangement joins TRBV11-2 to TRBJ1-4; 12 positions match TRBD1. CDR1 and CDR2 from the germline V gene are SGHAT and FQNNGV. This CDR3 is built from 16 residues.

This chain links TRBV10-3 with TRBJ2-7; D call uncertain. The CDR3 consists of 12 residues. V shed 4 bases and J shed 5 bases, with 9 bases lying between them. Germline V gives CDR1 ENHRY, CDR2 SYGVKD. CDR3 in amino acids: CAISVGRNEQYF. The CDR3 bases are TGTGCCATCAGTGTCGGGCGGAACGAGCAGTACTTC.

This clonotype was seen more than once but under ten times. This chain links TRBV19 with TRBJ1-1; 9 bases align to TRBD1. This CDR3 has 16 residues. V dropped 7 bases and J dropped 1; count of bases not matched to a gene: 10. Looked up from germline, CDR1 is LNHDA and CDR2 is SQIVND (reference sequence). CDR3 nucleotide sequence: TGTGCCAGTACCAGGACAGGGGCCATCGGGAACACTGAAGCTTTCTTT. It translates to CASTRTGAIGNTEAFF.

About this clonotype: Since the CDR3 does not end with the conserved phenylalanine or tryptophan, this likely comes from a read error. No DNA is shown, since the ends of the CDR3 on it are uncertain; the CDR3 is the one TCRdb lists. The rearrangement joins TRBV4-3 to TRBJ1-4. Germline V gives CDR1 LGHNA, CDR2 YSLEER. The CDR3 comprises 8 residues, both ends counted. The CDR3 region is CASSQDSG.

V is TRBV7-2 and J is TRBJ1-5, with TRBD1 matching 7 bases. Germline CDR1 and CDR2: SGHTA and FQGNSA. The length of the CDR3 is 15 residues. After removal of 5 bases from V and 5 bases from J, the junction contained 9 bases not matched to a gene. The CDR3: CASSPTGANYQPQHF. CDR3 in DNA: TGTGCCAGCAGCCCCACAGGGGCCAACTATCAGCCCCAGCATTTT.

This clonotype appeared many times. The chain links TRBV25-1 to TRBJ1-2, with TRBD1 as a possible D gene (5 bases). V lost 4 bases and J 7 bases, leaving 13 bases between the germline ends. The CDR3 totals 13 residues. Germline-derived CDR1 and CDR2 are MGHDK and SYGVNS. This chain's CDR3 is CASSAMIRGGYTF. CDR3 nucleotide sequence: TGTGCCAGCAGTGCCATGATAAGGGGTGGCTACACCTTC.

The sample holds many counts of this clonotype. The chain recombines TRBV7-9 with TRBJ2-7; 9 bases line up with TRBD1. The CDR3 contains 14 residues. The J segment lost 6 bases and the V segment lost 5 bases, leaving 8 bases of the junction unmatched. The germline CDR1 and CDR2 sequences are SEHNR and FQNEAQ (reference sequence). DNA of the CDR3: TGTGCCAGCAGCCCACAGGGGGCGGCGTCCGAGCAGTACTTC. Residues: CASSPQGAASEQYF.

The V call is TRBV2, the J call TRBJ1-6; D is uncertain. Germline CDR1 and CDR2: SNHLY and FYNNEI. The CDR3 contains 12 residues. V gave up 6 bases and J gave up 7 bases, with 7 bases separating them. The CDR3 nucleotides read TGTGCCAGCAGGCTAAGGAATTCACCCCTCCACTTT. Translation gives CASRLRNSPLHF. Full variable domain (remainder filled in from reference TRBV2 and TRBJ1-6): EPEVTQTPSHQVTQMGQEVILRCVPISNHLYFYWYRQILGQKVEFLVSFYNNEISEKSEIFDDQFSVERPDGSNFTLKIRSTKLEDSAMYFCASRLRNSPLHFGNGTRLTVT.

The V and J genes are TRBV29-1 and TRBJ2-7, with D perhaps assigned TRBD1 or TRBD2 (5 bases each). The J call may be incorrect, as the DNA end agrees better with TRBJ2-1. This CDR3 has 12 residues. Per the germline V gene, CDR1 is SQVTM and CDR2 is ANQGSEA. The CDR3 DNA reads TGCAGCGTTGTGGCAGGGAGCAATGAGCAGTTCTTC. Its translation: CSVVAGSNEQFF.

In this sample, this clonotype turned up a few times. The chain joins TRBV19 to TRBJ1-2; TRBD1 matches at 11 bases. Germline V CDR1 and CDR2: LNHDA, SQIVND (reference sequence). After removal of 6 bases from V and 8 bases from J, the junction contained 14 bases not matched to a gene. The CDR3 runs 16 residues. The CDR3 protein is CASRLLPGQGDGGYTF. The DNA of the CDR3 is TGTGCCAGTAGACTACTACCGGGACAGGGGGACGGCGGCTACACCTTC. Complete variable domain (other parts from reference TRBV19 and TRBJ1-2): DGGITQSPKYLFRKEGQNVTLSCEQNLNHDAMYWYRQDPGQGLRLIYYSQIVNDFQKGDIAEGYSVSREKKESFPLTVTSAQKNPTAFYLCASRLLPGQGDGGYTFGSGTRLTVV.

The chain recombines TRBV7-8 with TRBJ2-7; 7 nucleotides agree with TRBD1. V lost 8 bases, J lost 2 bases, and 9 bases stayed unmatched. The CDR3 runs 14 residues. The germline CDR1 and CDR2 sequences are SGHVS and FQNEAQ. For the CDR3, the DNA is TGTGCCAGCGGCCAAGGGACAGACACCTACGAGCAGTACTTC. Translating gives CASGQGTDTYEQYF.

This clonotype has at least ten counts. The rearrangement links TRBV2 to TRBJ2-7; D is ambiguous. The CDR3 extends over 12 amino acids. Germline V gene lookup returns CDR1 SNHLY and CDR2 FYNNEI. The V end lost 5 bases, the J end lost 3 bases, and 8 bases lay between the germline ends. CDR3 loop: CASSYTIYEQYF. CDR3 in DNA: TGTGCCAGCAGTTATACAATCTACGAGCAGTACTTC.

This chain links TRBV7-2 with TRBJ2-7; 10 bases fit TRBD2. The V segment lost 6 bases and the J segment 5 bases; nucleotides outside the gene matches: 7. Germline V gene sequence: CDR1 SGHTA, CDR2 FQGNSA. This CDR3 is built from 14 residues. CDR3 coding DNA: TGTGCCAGCAGATTCGGACTAGCGGTCAACGAGCAGTACTTC. As protein: CASRFGLAVNEQYF.

This chain links TRBV7-9 with TRBJ2-7; D perhaps matches TRBD1 (6 bases). CDR3 size: 14 residues. The germline CDR1 and CDR2 sequences are SEHNR and FQNEAQ (reference sequence). The V end lost 5 bases, the J end lost 2 bases, and 13 bases lay between the germline ends. The CDR3 nucleotides are TGTGCCAGCAGCGGGCCAGGGGATCCCTACGAGCAGTACTTC. Amino acids: CASSGPGDPYEQYF.

The gene calls are TRBV4-1 and TRBJ1-5, with 7 bases identical to TRBD1. Germline assignment: CDR1 MGHRA and CDR2 YSYEKL. There are 14 residues in the CDR3. Germline trimming cut 0 bases from V and 13 bases from J; bases unmatched to any gene: 9. In nucleotides, the CDR3 is TGCGCCAGCAGCCAAGAGACAGGGTATCAGACTCAGCATTTT. Protein: CASSQETGYQTQHF.

This clonotype was counted a few times. The chain is built from TRBV5-8 and TRBJ1-5; a possible D gene is TRBD1 (5 bases). This CDR3 has 16 amino acids. The V gene's germline CDR1 is SGHTS and CDR2 YDEGEE. Trimming removed 2 bases from V and 4 bases from J, with 16 bases in between. This CDR3 is CASSFPGLGKNQPQHF. The CDR3 DNA reads as TGTGCCAGCAGCTTTCCAGGGTTGGGGAAGAATCAGCCCCAGCATTTT.

This clonotype was picked up one time. A read error may be the cause here, since a much bigger clone is one base away. The J gene is TRBJ1-6, the V gene TRBV6-4; the D is unclear. This CDR3 contains 15 residues. The V and J ends lost 1 base and 8 bases respectively, with 12 bases between them. CDR1 and CDR2 (germline): MRHNA, SNTAGT. CDR3 region: CASSDLAGHYSPLHF. The CDR3 nucleotides read TGTGCCAGCAGTGACTTGGCGGGCCATTATTCACCCCTCCACTTT.

The rearrangement links TRBV10-3 to TRBJ1-2, with a tentative D call TRBD1 (6 bases). From germline, CDR1 is ENHRY and CDR2 SYGVKD. The CDR3 is 14 residues long. Trimming removed 3 bases from V and 4 bases from J, with 12 bases in between. Here the CDR3 DNA reads TGTGCCATCAGTGAAGGGGGACTGCTCTATGGCTACACCTTC. This encodes CAISEGGLLYGYTF.

The chain employs TRBV2 and TRBJ2-1; TRBD1 matches 9 bases. The CDR3 loop spans 11 amino acids. Germline-derived CDR1 and CDR2 are SNHLY and FYNNEI. Unmatched junction bases numbered 4, after V lost 11 bases and J lost 8 bases. The CDR3 DNA follows: TGTGCCGGCCGGACAGGGGATGAGCAGTTCTTC. Protein sequence: CAGRTGDEQFF.

The genes are TRBV2 and TRBJ1-1, with D possibly TRBD1 on 6 matching bases. The CDR3 spans 12 residues. V lost 1 base and J lost 6, with 6 bases in between. Germline CDR1 SNHLY, CDR2 FYNNEI. CDR3 protein: CASSEGTAEAFF. CDR3 DNA: TGTGCCAGCAGTGAAGGGACAGCTGAAGCTTTCTTT.

Many counts were recorded for this clonotype. The gene calls are TRBV7-2 and TRBJ2-7, with TRBD2 matching over 8 bases. Germline lookup yields CDR1 SGHTA and CDR2 FQGNSA. V lost 3 bases to trimming and J lost 4 bases; unmatched junction nucleotides: 11. CDR3 length: 16 residues. CDR3 coding DNA: TGTGCCAGCAGCTTTCAACCGGGACTAGGAACGTACGAGCAGTACTTC. This gives the protein CASSFQPGLGTYEQYF.

This clonotype occurred many times. The V gene is TRBV10-3, the J gene TRBJ1-3; perhaps TRBD1 as D (5 bases). CDR3 length equals 17 residues. CDR1 is ENHRY, CDR2 SYGVKD, per germline. Deletions cut 7 bases from V and 0 bases from J, with 19 bases between. Here the CDR3 DNA reads TGTGCCATCACCCCTCGGGGAGGGGATTACTCTGGAAACACCATATATTTT. Its protein is CAITPRGGDYSGNTIYF.

Comments on this clonotype: At one end, the junction sequence differs from germline, possibly due to a read error. CDR3 in DNA: TGCGCCAGCAGCCGACCGGGACTAGCGGGCGCCAACTTC. Residues: CASSRPGLAGANF. The chain joins TRBV7-9 to TRBJ2-5, with 12 bases fitting TRBD2. Germline V lookup: CDR1 SEHNR, CDR2 FQNEAQ (reference sequence). CDR3 length equals 13 residues.

This chain uses TRBV12-3 or TRBV12-4 with TRBJ1-3; maybe TRBD1 (5 bases). The CDR3 is 14 amino acids. Trimming took 7 bases from V and 2 from J, leaving 12 bases between them. The CDR3: CASTPGTAGNTIYF. CDR3 nucleotides: TGTGCCAGCACCCCCGGGACCGCTGGAAACACCATATATTTT.

This clonotype has just a few counts. V and J are TRBV7-9 and TRBJ1-1, with a tentative D call TRBD1 (5 bases). CDR3 length: 14 residues. Between the trimmed V and J ends, which lost 0 bases and 4 bases, there was a span of 9 bases. Germline loops: CDR1 SEHNR, CDR2 FQNEAQ (reference sequence). This CDR3 reads CASSLASGGTEAFF. The CDR3, as DNA: TGTGCCAGCAGCTTAGCCTCCGGGGGCACTGAAGCTTTCTTT.

The chain couples TRBV24-1 to TRBJ2-5; the match to TRBD1 covers 7 bases. Germline CDR1 reads KGHDR; CDR2 reads SFDVKD. With 4 bases clipped from V and 12 bases from J, the junction kept 4 bases outside the gene matches. The CDR3 totals 11 residues. In DNA, the CDR3 is TGTGCCACCAGTGAGACAGGGATCGAGTACTTC. Its translation is CATSETGIEYF.